This TCR beta chain derives from a study of technical replicates of blood from a handful of donors. Clones were read by immunoSEQ multiplex PCR, and TCRdb kept only the in-frame ones, dropping some. The sample lists about 73,000 clones, just over 90% occurring once. This clonotype was sampled from a human donor in good health. The sample consisted of T cells isolated from PBMCs.

DNA of the CDR3: TGCGCCAGCAGCCAAGTGACTAGCGGGAAGGGAAACATTCAGTACTTC. It is translated as CASSQVTSGKGNIQYF. This rearrangement joins TRBV4-1 to TRBJ2-4; 11 positions match TRBD2. CDR3 length: 16 residues. With 1 base clipped from V and 6 bases from J, the junction kept 5 bases outside the gene matches. Germline values: CDR1 MGHRA, CDR2 YSYEKL.